Below, one T cell receptor (beta chain) is given with its context. The sample is drawn from a study of blood T cell repertoires in COVID-19. At the level of the study: COVID-19 samples collected from the United States, Italy and Spain covered acute and convalescent phases. Nucleic acid was either cDNA or gDNA, and it came from T cells, B-cell-depleted T cells, or PBMCs.

As processed by the authors: Scientists estimated how many nucleated cells there were by amplifying reference gene primers. Produced via immunoSEQ multiplex PCR; TCRdb's table is partial and in-frame only. Clonal size and the V and J genes are those of that table, whereas D and trimming came from the DNA. This sample yields some 80,000 clones, of which about nine tenths are seen a single time; approximately 2.5% belongs to the top ten. J gave up 5 bases and V 3 bases, and 17 bases lay outside the gene matches. This CDR3 has 19 residues. CDR1 and CDR2 from the germline V gene are LNHDA and SQIVND (reference sequence).

This chain joins TRBV19 and TRBJ1-5, with 9 bases lining up with TRBD1. The sample was peripheral blood. This TCR was sampled from a human donor in a cohort sampled during active COVID-19. This CDR3 reads CASSMFLRQDRGWDQPQHF. The CDR3 DNA sequence: TGTGCCAGTAGTATGTTCCTTCGCCAGGACAGGGGCTGGGATCAGCCCCAGCATTTT.